This TCR beta chain derives from a study of beta chain features in type 1 diabetes. All of the isolated RNA was reverse transcribed, so expressed TCRB transcripts were sequenced. Libraries were prepared by immunoSEQ multiplex PCR; TCRdb keeps only in-frame clonotypes and omits some of them. The sample consists of about 270,000 clones, 12% to 15% of them appearing once. Germline CDR1 MNHEY, CDR2 SVGAGI. V gave up 0 bases and J gave up 1 base; unmatched junction bases: 3. The CDR3 covers 15 residues. The V and J genes are TRBV6-5 and TRBJ2-7; 7 nucleotides match TRBD1. The sample was naive CD4+ T cells from blood. The clonotype was recovered from a woman aged 40 to 50 in good health. CDR3 protein: CASSYSTQGSYEQYF. CDR3 nucleotide sequence: TGTGCCAGCAGTTACTCGACACAGGGGTCCTACGAGCAGTACTTC.